The 26 T cell receptor beta chains listed next were all sequenced from one sample in a study of somatic mutations in cytotoxic T cells in rheumatoid arthritis. This table comes from immunoSEQ multiplex PCR, and its TCRdb copy is limited to in-frame clones, with some not included. The table has roughly 14,000 clones, 60% to 80% seen once. Sequenced: CD8+ T cells sorted from blood. These receptors were obtained from an adult with rheumatoid arthritis.

The chain has TRBV11-2 and TRBJ1-2; maybe TRBD1 (5 bases). CDR3 length: 14 amino acids. The ends were cut back, 8 bases at V and 3 bases at J, with 16 bases in the middle. The germline V gene has CDR1 SGHAT and CDR2 FQNNGV. CDR3 in DNA: TGTGCCAGCGGAGTGGGGGGTAGGGACTATGGCTACACCTTC. It codes for CASGVGGRDYGYTF.

This clone is large. The J gene is TRBJ2-3, the V gene TRBV9; D is possibly TRBD2 (5 bases). With 4 bases removed from V and 0 bases from J, the gap between germline ends came to 12 bases. Germline CDR1 and CDR2: SGDLS and YYNGEE. The CDR3 totals 15 residues. In nucleotides, the CDR3 is TGTGCCAGCAGCACATGGACTGCTAGCACAGATACGCAGTATTTT. Translation gives CASSTWTASTDTQYF.

V usage is TRBV19 and J usage is TRBJ1-1, with unresolved D. This CDR3 spans 16 amino acids. V lost 7 bases and J 0 bases, leaving 18 bases between the germline ends. Per the germline V gene, CDR1 is LNHDA and CDR2 is SQIVND (reference sequence). The CDR3 DNA follows: TGTGCCAGTATCGAAAGAGGGTCGGCCTTGAACACTGAAGCTTTCTTT. Translation: CASIERGSALNTEAFF.

This clone was picked up a small number of times. V gene TRBV5-8 combines with J gene TRBJ1-6; D remains unclear. The V gene's germline CDR1 is SGHTS and CDR2 YDEGEE. CDR3 length: 14 amino acids. With 4 bases removed from V and 8 bases from J, the gap between germline ends came to 13 bases. The CDR3 sequence: CASSLRGFDSPLHF. Written as DNA, the CDR3 is TGTGCCAGCAGCCTCCGGGGTTTTGATTCACCCCTCCACTTT.

This chain joins TRBV6-6 and TRBJ2-7; D call uncertain. The CDR3 extends over 12 amino acids. The V gene lost 2 bases and the J gene lost 6 bases, with 8 bases spanning the gap. Germline V CDR1 and CDR2: MNHNY, SVGAGI (reference sequence). CDR3 bases: TGTGCCAGCAGTTACAGCTTTGGCGAGCAGTACTTC. This encodes CASSYSFGEQYF.

This clone was recorded only once. The rearrangement uses TRBV6-5 and TRBJ1-2, with 8 bases matching TRBD1. The CDR3 contains 14 residues. Trimming removed 5 bases from V and 4 bases from J; junction bases left unmatched: 6. In germline, CDR1 is MNHEY, CDR2 SVGAGI. In nucleotides, the CDR3 is TGTGCCAGCAGTGGGCAGGGGGCTCCCTATGGCTACACCTTC. Translated: CASSGQGAPYGYTF.

This clone has only a few counts. This chain uses TRBV10-3 with TRBJ2-3; D remains unclear. The CDR3 has 14 amino acids. Germline V gene sequence: CDR1 ENHRY, CDR2 SYGVKD. Between the trimmed V and J ends, which lost 3 bases and 4 bases, there was a span of 11 bases. CDR3 bases: TGTGCCATCAGTGACCCCGTAGACGCAGATACGCAGTATTTT. As protein: CAISDPVDADTQYF.

V is TRBV27 and J is TRBJ1-2; no clear D. In germline, CDR1 is MNHEY, CDR2 SMNVEV (reference sequence). This CDR3 is 14 amino acids long. Between the trimmed V and J ends, which lost 5 bases and 5 bases, there was a span of 15 bases. The CDR3 DNA is TGTGCCAGCAGTCCAACCCTTACAACATATGGCTACACCTTC. This translates into CASSPTLTTYGYTF.

This clone was counted only a few times. V gene TRBV2 combines with J gene TRBJ2-7; D gene ambiguous. The CDR3 is 16 residues long. CDR1 is SNHLY, CDR2 FYNNEI, per germline. Trimming left V 0 bases short and J 0 bases short, with 12 bases between. CDR3 nucleotide sequence: TGTGCCAGCAGTGAAGCGCTAGTTTGGAGCTCCTACGAGCAGTACGTC. This gives the protein CASSEALVWSSYEQYV.

The chain links TRBV5-1 to TRBJ1-4; perhaps TRBD1 as D (5 bases). The germline CDR1 and CDR2 sequences are SGHRS and YFSETQ. CDR3 length: 13 amino acids. With 5 bases removed from V and 6 bases from J, the gap between germline ends came to 11 bases. CDR3 nucleotide sequence: TGCGCCAGCAGGGGCGGGGGAGATGAAAAACTGTTTTTT. It translates to CASRGGGDEKLFF.

The V and J genes are TRBV10-3 and TRBJ1-1; D remains ambiguous. V was cut by 4 bases and J by 2 bases, with 11 bases left in between. Per germline, CDR1 ENHRY and CDR2 SYGVKD. The CDR3 runs to 14 residues. The CDR3: CAISVAGGNTEAFF. The CDR3 nucleotides read TGTGCCATCAGTGTTGCAGGAGGTAACACTGAAGCTTTCTTT.

The chain combines TRBV7-9 with TRBJ2-2; D uncertain. V dropped 6 bases and J dropped 7 bases, with 12 bases sitting between them. Germline V gives CDR1 SEHNR, CDR2 FQNEAQ (reference sequence). This CDR3 is built from 13 residues. The CDR3 bases are TGTGCCAGCAGTCTGCGACTTAGCGGGGAGCTGTTTTTT. Its protein product is CASSLRLSGELFF.

By sample fraction, this clone is medium-sized. The V and J genes are TRBV28 and TRBJ1-4; a possible D gene is TRBD1 (5 bases). The length of the CDR3 is 15 residues. V was clipped by 7 bases and J by 3 bases, with 15 bases between them. Germline CDR1 MDHEN, CDR2 SYDVKM. CDR3 in amino acids: CASTDGTGPNEKLFF. The CDR3 DNA reads TGTGCCAGCACCGACGGGACGGGCCCTAATGAAAAACTGTTTTTT.

The chain combines TRBV29-1 with TRBJ2-7, with D possibly TRBD1 on 6 matching bases. The V end was cut by 7 bases, the J end by 0 bases, with 13 bases between. The CDR3 is 13 residues long. Germline values: CDR1 SQVTM, CDR2 ANQGSEA. CDR3 DNA sequence: TGCAGCGCTAAACAGGGATCCTCCTACGAGCAGTACTTC. Its translation: CSAKQGSSYEQYF.

By share of the sample, this clone is hyperexpanded (1% or more). The V gene is TRBV13, the J gene TRBJ1-5; 9 positions match TRBD1. With 6 bases clipped from V and 5 bases from J, the junction kept 8 bases outside the gene matches. Germline values: CDR1 PRHDT, CDR2 FYEKMQ (reference sequence). CDR3 length: 15 amino acids. The CDR3, as DNA: TGTGCCAGCAGTTTCGGGACAGGGACCTATCAGCCCCAGCATTTT. Residues: CASSFGTGTYQPQHF. Using reference TRBV13 and TRBJ1-5 for the parts outside the CDR3, the full variable domain is AAGVIQSPRHLIKEKRETATLKCYPIPRHDTVYWYQQGPGQDPQFLISFYEKMQSDKGSIPDRFSAQQFSDYHSELNMSSLELGDSALYFCASSFGTGTYQPQHFGDGTRLSIL.

The chain uses TRBV6-5 and TRBJ2-1; weak D call: TRBD1 (6 bases). Trimming shortened V by 2 bases and J by 1 base, and 12 bases separated the two germline ends. CDR1 is MNHEY, CDR2 SVGAGI, per germline. The CDR3 contains 16 residues. Here the CDR3 reads CASSYQPQGSYNEQFF. CDR3 sequence (DNA): TGTGCCAGCAGTTACCAACCCCAGGGGTCCTACAATGAGCAGTTCTTC.

V usage is TRBV13 and J usage is TRBJ1-2, with a possible D match to TRBD1 (5 bases). V was clipped by 5 bases and J by 5 bases, with 18 bases between them. CDR1 is PRHDT and CDR2 is FYEKMQ in the germline V gene (reference sequence). The CDR3 runs to 15 residues. The CDR3 nucleotides read TGTGCCAGCAGCCCTCGGGGACCTGATCTATATGGCTACACCTTC. Translation gives CASSPRGPDLYGYTF.

The V and J genes are TRBV2 and TRBJ1-1, with TRBD1 identical over 7 bases. The CDR3 has 14 amino acids. V dropped 6 bases and J dropped 2; count of bases not matched to a gene: 6. Germline CDR1 is SNHLY and CDR2 is FYNNEI. The CDR3: CASSKTGINTEAFF. The CDR3 DNA follows: TGTGCCAGCAGCAAGACAGGGATTAACACTGAAGCTTTCTTT.

This clone was seen only a few times. The chain employs TRBV2 and TRBJ2-2; D is tentatively TRBD1 or TRBD2 (5 bases each). The CDR3 loop spans 13 amino acids. Trimming took 7 bases from V and 3 from J, leaving 9 bases between them. Germline V gene data show CDR1 as SNHLY and CDR2 as FYNNEI. Here the CDR3 DNA reads TGTGCCAGCATAGGGGAGTACACCGGGGAGCTGTTTTTT. Its protein product is CASIGEYTGELFF.

The table lists this clone with a count of one. The chain carries TRBV7-8 and TRBJ1-1; possible D gene TRBD1, 5 bases. In germline, CDR1 is SGHVS, CDR2 FQNEAQ. The CDR3 contains 18 residues. The V gene lost 5 bases and the J gene lost 0 bases, with 22 bases spanning the gap. The DNA for the CDR3 is TGTGCCAGCAGCCCCCGGGGGGGAAACACAAACTTGAACACTGAAGCTTTCTTT. Protein sequence: CASSPRGGNTNLNTEAFF.

This clone was recorded only once. The J gene is TRBJ2-1, the V gene TRBV7-6, with 8 bases matching TRBD2. The germline V gene has CDR1 SGHVS and CDR2 FNYEAQ. V lost 5 bases, J lost 10 bases, and 1 base stayed unmatched. This CDR3 has 11 residues. CDR3 protein: CASSQRGEQFF. CDR3 bases: TGTGCCAGCAGCCAGCGGGGGGAGCAGTTCTTC. Based on the CDR3 plus reference TRBV7-6 and TRBJ2-1, the full variable domain is GAGVSQSPRYKVTKRGQDVALRCDPISGHVSLYWYRQALGQGPEFLTYFNYEAQQDKSGLPNDRFSAERPEGSISTLTIQRTEQRDSAMYRCASSQRGEQFFGPGTRLTVL.

This chain uses TRBV11-3 with TRBJ2-1, with 8 bases identical to TRBD2. Trimming took 0 bases from V and 3 from J; bases not matched to a gene: 13. Germline assignment: CDR1 SGHNT and CDR2 YENEEA. This CDR3 spans 19 amino acids. CDR3 in DNA: TGTGCCAGCAGCTTAGATTTATTGCTCGGGACTAGTCTCTACAATGAGCAGTTCTTC. It encodes CASSLDLLLGTSLYNEQFF.

V gene TRBV7-2 combines with J gene TRBJ2-3; possible D gene TRBD2, 6 bases. The CDR3 has 17 residues. The germline V gene encodes CDR1 SGHTA and CDR2 FQGNSA. The V end lost 5 bases, the J end lost 4 bases, and 22 bases lay between the germline ends. Written as DNA, the CDR3 is TGTGCCAGCAGCCCCGGGGTAGCGGTCTTGGCGGCAGATACGCAGTATTTT. Translated: CASSPGVAVLAADTQYF.

This rearrangement joins TRBV10-3 to TRBJ1-1; TRBD1 might be the D (6 bases). With 7 bases removed from V and 3 bases from J, the gap between germline ends came to 6 bases. This CDR3 contains 11 residues. The germline V gene has CDR1 ENHRY and CDR2 SYGVKD. DNA for the CDR3: TGTGCCATCAAGGGGGACACTGAAGCTTTCTTT. Its protein product is CAIKGDTEAFF.

The rearrangement links TRBV27 to TRBJ2-1; D not resolved. Germline CDR1 is MNHEY and CDR2 is SMNVEV (reference sequence). V lost 1 base and J 4 bases, leaving 11 bases between the germline ends. The CDR3 covers 15 residues. The CDR3 protein is CASSLLGGTYNEQFF. CDR3 DNA: TGTGCCAGCAGTTTATTGGGCGGAACTTACAATGAGCAGTTCTTC.

The chain uses TRBV4-1 and TRBJ1-5; tentatively, D is TRBD1 (6 bases). Between the trimmed V and J ends, which lost 1 base and 4 bases, there was a span of 8 bases. The CDR3 sequence is 14 residues long. Germline-derived CDR1 and CDR2 are MGHRA and YSYEKL. The CDR3 loop is CASSQVTGNQPQHF. The CDR3, as DNA: TGCGCCAGCAGCCAAGTCACAGGGAATCAGCCCCAGCATTTT.